The text below deals with one TCR beta chain. The target antigen is unknown. Random-hexamer reverse transcription was applied to about 0.45 to 1 ug RNA. TCRdb itself ran the immunoSEQ multiplex PCR reads through MiXCR, one entry per CDR3 protein. The sample yields about 200,000 distinct CDR3 sequences, about 94% seen once. CDR3 size: 13 residues. V was clipped by 3 bases and J by 0 bases, with 8 bases between them. The germline V gene encodes CDR1 SQVTM and CDR2 ANQGSEA. The sample comes from a study of CD8 T cells in Susac syndrome. General study results and limits: The TCR sequencing and HLA analysis in the study involved a relatively small number of individuals, as the study acknowledged.

The clonotype originates from a human donor with multiple sclerosis. Source material: CD8+ T cells from PBMCs. The rearrangement joins TRBV29-1 to TRBJ1-1; no reliable D call. This CDR3 is CSVDGGLNTEAFF. The CDR3 DNA sequence: TGCAGCGTTGATGGCGGCCTGAACACTGAAGCTTTCTTT.